This TCR beta chain derives from a study of neurological immune-mediated disorders. Study information: The roughly 34 patients with multiple sclerosis comprised around 31 relapsing-remitting cases and 3 secondary progressive cases. Findings and limits, study-wide: Phylogenetic analysis grouped 18 of 34 multiple sclerosis patients' repertoires together, suggesting a possible repertoire signature.

Each CDR3 protein gets one entry after TCRdb re-called the 5' RACE reads with MiXCR. The sample has 100,000 or so distinct CDR3 sequences, around 3.3% seen once; the top ten hold around 5.5%. This clonotype came up many times. The antigen is undetermined. The CDR3 is 15 amino acids. The V gene end was trimmed by 4 bases and the J gene end by 3 bases; junction bases not matched to a gene: 5. The source is a woman between 18 and 30 years old with multiple sclerosis. The genes are TRBV12-3 or TRBV12-4 and TRBJ2-7; 11 bases agree with TRBD1. Input material: PBMCs. CDR3 DNA sequence: TGTGCCAGCAGTTCCGGGGGGACAGGGGGCTACGAGCAGTACTTC. Protein: CASSSGGTGGYEQYF.